A selection of T cell receptor beta chains follows, all from one sample in a study of blood T cell repertoires in COVID-19. Sequencing was performed with immunoSEQ multiplex PCR; in TCRdb, only in-frame clones are kept and a portion is missing. The sample lists about 70,000 clones; approximately 85% were seen once. Sequenced input: peripheral blood. The receptors shown here come from a woman of 80 years or more with active or convalescent COVID-19. CDR3s include the opening cysteine and the closing phenylalanine or tryptophan.

J,V,CDR3
TRBJ1-4,TRBV7-9,CASRAWRTGLNEKLFF
TRBJ1-1,TRBV2,CASSLGQGEAFF
TRBJ2-3,TRBV9,CASSAGPGGAPEDTQYF
TRBJ2-1,TRBV7-2,CASSYSGTGEKFF
TRBJ1-1,TRBV24-1,CATSEITGANTEAFF
TRBJ1-2,TRBV7-9,CASSAGTVTSYTF
TRBJ1-6,TRBV7-2,CASSDGGAGYSPLHF
TRBJ2-7,TRBV5-1,CASSTTDSYEQYF
TRBJ1-1,TRBV6-5,CASSYVGGFSTEAFF
TRBJ2-7,TRBV29-1,CSVGVGTGISYEQYF
TRBJ1-6,TRBV28,CASSLRERPLHF
TRBJ2-3,TRBV19,CASSPRTSGGTDTQYF
TRBJ2-3,TRBV6-1,CASSELSSGGGVTDTQYF
TRBJ2-2,TRBV7-9,CASSSPADTGELFF
TRBJ2-7,TRBV3-1/TRBV3-2,CASSQAPWVAGGHEQYF
TRBJ2-5,TRBV28,CASSSQGVPQETQYF
TRBJ2-2,TRBV5-6,CASSSQGGNTGELFF
TRBJ2-3,TRBV4-3,CASSQGSRGGGTDTQYF
TRBJ1-5,TRBV19,CASSISVGGNQPQHF
TRBJ2-1,TRBV7-6,CASSSNEQFF
TRBJ1-1,TRBV10-2,CASSEAQGLLLIEAFF
TRBJ2-1,TRBV7-9,CASSLAGGRGTYNEQFF
TRBJ2-7,TRBV29-1,CSVGGGAGSEQYF
TRBJ2-5,TRBV14,CASSQDQLLAGTQYF
TRBJ2-7,TRBV5-1,CASSLRLAGSVEQYF
TRBJ1-1,TRBV4-3,CASSHQYRINTEAFF
TRBJ2-2,TRBV9,CASSVVGGAGELFF
TRBJ1-2,TRBV12-3/TRBV12-4,CASSHGQEDGYTF
TRBJ2-7,TRBV3-1/TRBV3-2,CASSQGDQGGYEQYF
TRBJ2-3,TRBV5-4,CASSIGTQLADTQYF
TRBJ1-3,TRBV18,CASSPRQGGNTIYF
TRBJ1-1,TRBV19,CASSPAGSWNTEAFF
TRBJ1-1,TRBV29-1,CSARRTDSPTEAFF
TRBJ2-2,TRBV9,CASSVHSNTGELFF
TRBJ2-1,TRBV30,CAWSVNSYEQFF
TRBJ1-2,TRBV30,CAWSVLTGTGFGYTF